The 14 T cell receptor beta chains given below trace back to one sample, sequenced in a study of blood T cell repertoires in COVID-19. Clones were sequenced by immunoSEQ multiplex PCR, and TCRdb holds only the in-frame ones, with some missing. Of 300,000 to 400,000 clones in the sample, roughly nine tenths were seen once. Sequencing was performed on PBMCs or T cells enriched from blood (not recorded which). The origin of the receptors is a man between 60 and 75 years old who had recovered from COVID-19.

The CDR3 is CASSPGLVEEQYF. CDR3 bases: TGTGCCAGCTCGCCGGGACTAGTTGAGGAGCAGTACTTC. The V and J genes are TRBV18 and TRBJ2-7; 8 bases match TRBD2. This CDR3 contains 13 residues. The V gene end was trimmed by 6 bases and the J gene end by 7 bases; junction bases not matched to a gene: 8. The germline gives CDR1 KGHSH, CDR2 LQKENI.

This chain joins TRBV4-1 and TRBJ1-2; 9 nucleotides match TRBD1. V dropped 8 bases and J dropped 7; count of bases not matched to a gene: 5. CDR1 MGHRA and CDR2 YSYEKL come from the germline V gene. This CDR3 has 12 residues. CDR3 amino acids: CASGTGISGYTF. The CDR3 DNA reads as TGCGCCAGCGGGACAGGGATAAGTGGCTACACCTTC.

The V and J genes are TRBV30 and TRBJ1-3; the D is unclear. Germline values: CDR1 GTSNPN, CDR2 SVGIG (reference sequence). V lost 5 bases and J lost 0, with 11 bases in between. This CDR3 contains 14 residues. CDR3 sequence reads: CAWGNQISGNTIYF. Here the CDR3 DNA reads TGTGCCTGGGGAAACCAGATCTCTGGAAACACCATATATTTT.

This chain joins TRBV7-9 and TRBJ1-2; maybe TRBD1 (6 bases). V lost 4 bases and J 8 bases, leaving 14 bases between the germline ends. Germline V gene sequence: CDR1 SEHNR, CDR2 FQNEAQ (reference sequence). The CDR3 runs to 13 residues. CDR3 sequence: CASSSPNRVGYTF. The CDR3 bases are TGTGCCAGCAGCTCTCCTAACAGGGTCGGCTACACCTTC. Full variable domain (rest looked up from reference TRBV7-9 and TRBJ1-2): DTGVSQNPRHKITKRGQNVTFRCDPISEHNRLYWYRQTLGQGPEFLTYFQNEAQLEKSRLLSDRFSAERPKGSFSTLEIQRTEQGDSAMYLCASSSPNRVGYTFGSGTRLTVV.

The rearrangement joins TRBV29-1 to TRBJ2-5; D uncertain. Germline CDR1 SQVTM, CDR2 ANQGSEA. The CDR3 is 12 residues long. The ends were cut back, 3 bases at V and 2 bases at J, with 7 bases in the middle. The CDR3 is CSVEVQQETQYF. The CDR3 DNA follows: TGCAGCGTTGAGGTTCAGCAAGAGACCCAGTACTTC.

The chain carries TRBV7-8 and TRBJ1-2, with D maybe TRBD1 (5 bases). CDR3 size: 16 residues. The germline V gene encodes CDR1 SGHVS and CDR2 FQNEAQ. Trimming cost V 0 bases and J 7 bases, with 18 bases left between them. CDR3 sequence: CASSLAQGRVTAGYTF. CDR3 in DNA: TGTGCCAGCAGCTTAGCGCAGGGCAGGGTGACGGCTGGCTACACCTTC. Using reference TRBV7-8 and TRBJ1-2 for the parts outside the CDR3, the full variable domain is GAGVSQSPRYKVAKRGQDVALRCDPISGHVSLFWYQQALGQGPEFLTYFQNEAQLDKSGLPSDRFFAERPEGSVSTLKIQRTQQEDSAVYLCASSLAQGRVTAGYTFGSGTRLTVV.

The chain employs TRBV27 and TRBJ1-2; D remains ambiguous. The CDR3 runs to 12 residues. V lost 4 bases to trimming and J lost 3 bases, with 6 bases between them. CDR1 is MNHEY, CDR2 SMNVEV, per germline (reference sequence). The CDR3 region has the DNA TGTGCCAGCAGTTCCCTCGACTATGGCTACACCTTC. This codes for CASSSLDYGYTF.

The V call is TRBV27, the J call TRBJ1-1, with TRBD1 identical over 7 bases. Germline V gene lookup returns CDR1 MNHEY and CDR2 SMNVEV (reference sequence). Germline trimming cut 5 bases from V and 5 bases from J; bases unmatched to any gene: 8. The CDR3 totals 14 residues. The CDR3 DNA sequence: TGTGCCAGCAGTACGGGACAGCCGGGGACTGAAGCTTTCTTT. The encoded protein is CASSTGQPGTEAFF.

The chain employs TRBV29-1 and TRBJ2-1; 9 bases fit TRBD1. Trimming removed 6 bases from V and 0 bases from J; junction bases left unmatched: 3. Germline CDR1 SQVTM, CDR2 ANQGSEA. This CDR3 is built from 14 residues. This chain's CDR3 is CSVEGQGSYNEQFF. In DNA form, the CDR3 reads TGCAGCGTCGAGGGACAGGGCTCCTACAATGAGCAGTTCTTC.

This chain connects TRBV11-2 to TRBJ1-1; D unclear. The V gene lost 1 base and the J gene lost 0 bases, with 15 bases spanning the gap. The CDR3 is 17 residues long. Germline V gene sequence: CDR1 SGHAT, CDR2 FQNNGV. CDR3 loop: CASSLGELQVMNTEAFF. DNA for the CDR3: TGTGCCAGCAGCTTAGGTGAACTCCAGGTCATGAACACTGAAGCTTTCTTT.

This clone was seen a single time. This chain uses TRBV10-1 with TRBJ2-1, with D possibly being TRBD2 (5 bases). This CDR3 spans 16 amino acids. V lost 6 bases and J lost 1, with 16 bases in between. CDR1 and CDR2 from the germline V gene are WNHNN and SYGVQD (reference sequence). In DNA form, the CDR3 reads TGCGCCAGCAGCCCCCCGGGATACGGGTCCTACAATGAGCAGTTCTTC. This translates into CASSPPGYGSYNEQFF.

V and J are TRBV19 and TRBJ2-1, with a possible D match to TRBD2 (5 bases). The CDR3 contains 13 residues. The V and J ends lost 10 bases and 9 bases respectively, with 19 bases between them. The germline V gene encodes CDR1 LNHDA and CDR2 SQIVND (reference sequence). In DNA, the CDR3 is TGTGCCACAACACCGGACTTCGGCGGTGAGCAGTTCTTC. Protein product: CATTPDFGGEQFF.

The chain combines TRBV19 with TRBJ2-6, with D possibly TRBD1 on 6 matching bases. The CDR3 is 16 residues long. The ends were cut back, 1 base at V and 4 bases at J, with 11 bases in the middle. CDR1 is LNHDA and CDR2 is SQIVND in the germline V gene (reference sequence). The CDR3 DNA reads as TGTGCCAGTAGTATAGGAACCGGGACAGGGGCCAACGTCCTGACTTTC. It specifies CASSIGTGTGANVLTF.

The rearrangement joins TRBV6-2 or TRBV6-3 to TRBJ2-3, with 7 bases identical to TRBD2. CDR1 and CDR2 from the germline V gene are MNHEY and SVGEGT. J gave up 6 bases and V 0 bases, and 9 bases lay outside the gene matches. The CDR3 runs 16 residues. DNA of the CDR3: TGTGCCAGCAGTTACTCGCCAGGGACTACCAGGGATACGCAGTATTTT. The encoded protein is CASSYSPGTTRDTQYF.